The table lists the clone carrying this TCR beta chain with a few counts. The antigen is unknown. This entry comes from a study of regulatory T cells in long-lasting Graves disease. Overall study findings and caveats: Analysis covered peripheral blood alone, not thyroid tissue. The sample size was small, and this may have reduced accuracy.

For TCR beta, libraries came from iRepertoire HTBI primers and Arm-PCR of CDR3 regions. Original analysis: The identification of 60 or so TRBV and over eleven TRBJ segments was made across samples. Via MiXCR, TCRdb re-called the multiplex PCR reads, giving one row per CDR3 protein. These V and J calls rely on TCRdb rather than the paper's analysis. The sample carries around 400,000 distinct CDR3 sequences, around 24% recorded once. Time point given: persistent/refractory GD, antithyroid drugs over 5 years with positive TRAb. PBMC RNA was the source of the TCR library. Patients of an endocrinology department in Xi'an, China, were included. The length of the CDR3 is 16 residues. Trimming pared 6 bases from V and 3 bases from J, leaving 14 bases between. CDR1 is KGHDR, CDR2 SFDVKD, per germline.

The chain combines TRBV24-1 with TRBJ2-6, with D perhaps matching TRBD1 or TRBD2 (5 bases each). The receptor was isolated from a female donor with Graves disease. The sequencing used peripheral blood mononuclear cells (PBMCs), collected when the disease was refractory, from a patient treated with antithyroid drugs. The CDR3: CATSSRGAGGANVLTF. The CDR3 DNA reads as TGTGCCACCAGTTCACGAGGGGCCGGTGGGGCCAACGTCCTGACTTTC.